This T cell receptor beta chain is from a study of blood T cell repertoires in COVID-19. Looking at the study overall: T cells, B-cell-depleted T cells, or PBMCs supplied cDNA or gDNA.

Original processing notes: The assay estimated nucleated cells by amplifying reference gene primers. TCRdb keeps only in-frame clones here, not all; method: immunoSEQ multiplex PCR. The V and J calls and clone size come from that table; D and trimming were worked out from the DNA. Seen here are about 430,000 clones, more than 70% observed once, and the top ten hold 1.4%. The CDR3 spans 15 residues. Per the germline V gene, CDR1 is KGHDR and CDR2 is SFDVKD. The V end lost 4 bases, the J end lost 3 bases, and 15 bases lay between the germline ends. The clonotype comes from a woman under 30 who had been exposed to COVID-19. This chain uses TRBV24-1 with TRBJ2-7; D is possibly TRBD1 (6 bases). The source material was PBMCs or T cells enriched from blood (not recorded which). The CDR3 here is CATSDVGAPIYEQYF. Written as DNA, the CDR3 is TGTGCCACCAGTGACGTGGGGGCCCCGATCTACGAGCAGTACTTC.